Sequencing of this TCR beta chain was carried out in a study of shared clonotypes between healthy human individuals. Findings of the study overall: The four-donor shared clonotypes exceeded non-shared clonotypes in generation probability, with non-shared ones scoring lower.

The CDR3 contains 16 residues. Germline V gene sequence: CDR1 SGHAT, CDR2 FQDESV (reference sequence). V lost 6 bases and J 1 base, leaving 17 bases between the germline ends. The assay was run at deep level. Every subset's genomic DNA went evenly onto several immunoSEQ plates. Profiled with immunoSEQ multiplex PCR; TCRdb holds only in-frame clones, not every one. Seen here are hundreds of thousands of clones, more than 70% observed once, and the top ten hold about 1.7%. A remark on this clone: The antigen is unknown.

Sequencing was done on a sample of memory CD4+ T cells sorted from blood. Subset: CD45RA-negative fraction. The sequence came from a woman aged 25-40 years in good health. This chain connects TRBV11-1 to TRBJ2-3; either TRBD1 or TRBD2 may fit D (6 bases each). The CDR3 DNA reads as TGTGCCAGCAGTCATTGGGGGGCGTCGGGCACAGATACGCAGTATTTT. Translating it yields CASSHWGASGTDTQYF.